This T cell receptor (beta chain) was sequenced for a study of Tregs in tolerant kidney transplant recipients (dated by TCRdb to between 2018 and 2021). Regarding the study in general: The study used TCRbeta sequencing to identify donor-specific regulatory T cells before combined kidney and bone marrow transplantation, then tracked those cells after transplant. Several methods of expanding Tregs specific for an allogeneic donor were compared by TCRbeta repertoire sequencing in a few healthy controls. What the study reported, not specific to this receptor: Biological reproducibility was not directly addressed, though technical replication error appeared minimal. The study was constrained by small patient numbers, and validation of the findings is required in larger populations and under other immunosuppression protocols. Expanding Tregs with activated donor B cells appeared to identify the most biologically relevant and donor-specific TCRbeta repertoire.

Unstimulated Tregs (CD4+CD25+CD127-), CD4+ non-Tregs (CD4+CD25-), CD4 and CD8 cells were FACS-sorted from thawed PBMCs. Healthy control blood came either as purchased buffy coats or from healthy volunteers. Healthy control blood was processed to PBMCs with a Ficoll density gradient and then cryopreserved, whereas patient PBMCs were collected both before and after transplant. Genomic DNA was extracted from sorted cells with the QIAGEN DNeasy Blood and Tissue Kit for TCRbeta CDR3 sequencing. Through immunoSEQ, high-throughput TCRbeta CDR3 sequencing was done commercially, including PCR amplification with internal controls and bias correction. In the original analysis: Unique productive TCRbeta sequences were defined by CDR3 nucleotide sequence where primers matched, and otherwise by CDR3 amino acid sequence together with Vbeta and Jbeta genes. As a correction for sorting error, sequences shared between sorted populations at a frequency ratio of 2:1 or less were discarded, and the remaining shared sequences were assigned to the higher population. Sequences were defined as donor-reactive when expanded at least 5-fold in CFSE-low cells versus unstimulated cells and present at a frequency of at least 0.01% in CFSE-low cells. Jensen-Shannon divergence, calculated on the top 100 TCRbeta sequences ranked by frequency, was used to quantify repertoire divergence. For samples with multiple sequencing runs, sorting error was corrected separately for each run before the runs were pooled. Sourced from immuneACCESS, this table was stored by TCRdb with only in-frame sequences that have V and J called. A share of the clones is absent; for the studies checked, an unresolved V gene accounts for under half, and the remainder has no known explanation. The V and J calls and clone size come from that table; D and trimming were worked out from the DNA. This sample comprises 75,000 to 100,000 clones, approximately 94% of them detected only once. Clones ranked in the top ten supply roughly 4.3% of the sample.

V loses 7 bases, J loses 5 bases, and the germline ends lie 14 bases apart. Looking up the germline V gene yields CDR1 SQVTM and CDR2 ANQGSEA. The CDR3 sequence holds 12 residues, the cysteine and phenylalanine included. Of the read, only the CDR3 DNA is kept; its 36 bases are in frame from base 1. With respect to this clone: Its target antigen remains unknown. The record has no base qualities; no much larger clone is one base away.

The sequenced sample was CD8+ T cells from blood. The rearranged segments are TRBV29-1 and TRBJ1-1; TRBD1 might be the D gene, on 6 matching bases. This receptor was identified in a human donor in good health. This receptor has the CDR3 CSAGGGRTEAFF. Read as DNA, the sequence is TGCAGCGCAGGAGGGGGGAGGACTGAAGCTTTCTTT. The full variable domain, completed from the reference TRBV29-1 and TRBJ1-1 proteins outside the CDR3, reads SAVISQKPSRDICQRGTSLTIQCQVDSQVTMMFWYRQQPGQSLTLIATANQGSEATYESGFVIDKFPISRPNLTFSTLTVSNMSPEDSSIYLCSAGGGRTEAFFGQGTRLTVV.